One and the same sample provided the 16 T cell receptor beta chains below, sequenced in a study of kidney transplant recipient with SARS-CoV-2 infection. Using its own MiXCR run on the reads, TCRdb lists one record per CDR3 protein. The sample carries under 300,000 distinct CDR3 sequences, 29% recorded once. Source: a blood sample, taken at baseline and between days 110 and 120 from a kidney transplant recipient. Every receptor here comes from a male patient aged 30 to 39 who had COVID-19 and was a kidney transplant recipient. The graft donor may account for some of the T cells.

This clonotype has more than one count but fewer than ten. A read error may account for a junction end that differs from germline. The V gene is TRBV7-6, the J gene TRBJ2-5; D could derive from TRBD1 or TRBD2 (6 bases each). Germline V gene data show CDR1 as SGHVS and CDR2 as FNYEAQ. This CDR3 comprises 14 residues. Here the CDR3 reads CASSPRGLGETQYF. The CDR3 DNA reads TGTGCTAGCAGCCCACGGGGGCTGGGGGAGACCCAGTACTTC.

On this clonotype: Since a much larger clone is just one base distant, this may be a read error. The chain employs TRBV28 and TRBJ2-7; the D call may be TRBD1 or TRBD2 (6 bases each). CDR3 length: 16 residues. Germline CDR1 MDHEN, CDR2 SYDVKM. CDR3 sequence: CPSSYPEGRGGYEQYF. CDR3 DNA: TGTCCCAGCTCTTACCCCGAGGGCAGGGGAGGCTACGAGCAGTACTTC.

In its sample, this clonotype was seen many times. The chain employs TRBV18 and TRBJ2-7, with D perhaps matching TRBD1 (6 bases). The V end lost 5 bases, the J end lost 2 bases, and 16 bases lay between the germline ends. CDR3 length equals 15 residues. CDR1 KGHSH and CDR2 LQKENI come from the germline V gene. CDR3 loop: CASSGQTGLTYEQYF. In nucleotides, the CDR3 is TGTGCCAGCTCAGGTCAGACAGGACTGACCTACGAGCAGTACTTC.

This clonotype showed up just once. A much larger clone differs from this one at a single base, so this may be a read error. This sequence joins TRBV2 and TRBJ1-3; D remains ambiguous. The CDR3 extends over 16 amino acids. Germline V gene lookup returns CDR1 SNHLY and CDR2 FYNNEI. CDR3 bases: TGTGCCAGCAGGCCCCGGTCCCAGACGTCTGGAAACGCCATATATTTT. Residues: CASRPRSQTSGNAIYF.

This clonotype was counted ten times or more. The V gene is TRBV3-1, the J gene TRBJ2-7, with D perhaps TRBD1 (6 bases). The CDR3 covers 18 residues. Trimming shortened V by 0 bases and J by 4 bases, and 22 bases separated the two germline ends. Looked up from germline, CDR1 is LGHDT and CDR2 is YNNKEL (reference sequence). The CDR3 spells CASSQDGPQTGVIYEQYF. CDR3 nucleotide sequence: TGTGCCAGCAGCCAAGATGGGCCCCAGACAGGTGTAATATACGAGCAGTACTTC.

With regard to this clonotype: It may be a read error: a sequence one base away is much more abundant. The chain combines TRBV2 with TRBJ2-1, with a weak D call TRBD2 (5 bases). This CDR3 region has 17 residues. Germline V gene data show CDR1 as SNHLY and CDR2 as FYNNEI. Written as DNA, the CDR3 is TGTACCAGCAGTGAAAGGAAGGAGGCAGCCTCCTACAATGAGCAGTTCTTC. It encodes CTSSERKEAASYNEQFF. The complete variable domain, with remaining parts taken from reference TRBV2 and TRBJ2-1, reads EPEVTQTPSHQVTQMGQEVILRCVPISNHLYFYWYRQILGQKVEFLVSFYNNEISEKSEIFDDQFSVERPDGSNFTLKIRSTKLEDSAMYFCTSSERKEAASYNEQFFGPGTRLTVL.

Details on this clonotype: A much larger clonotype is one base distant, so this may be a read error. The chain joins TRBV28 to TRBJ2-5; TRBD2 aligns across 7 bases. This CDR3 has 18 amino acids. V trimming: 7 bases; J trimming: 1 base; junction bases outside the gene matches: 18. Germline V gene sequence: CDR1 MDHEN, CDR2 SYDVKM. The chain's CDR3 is CASTLANILRGSQETQYF. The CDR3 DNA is TGTGCCAGCACACTAGCGAACATTCTAAGGGGTTCCCAAGAGACCCAGTACTTC.

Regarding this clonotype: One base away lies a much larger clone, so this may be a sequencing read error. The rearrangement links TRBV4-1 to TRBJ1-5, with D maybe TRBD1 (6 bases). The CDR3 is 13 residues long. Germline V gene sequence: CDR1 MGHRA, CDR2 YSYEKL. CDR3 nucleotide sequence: TGCGCCGGCAGCCACAGGGATGGTCAGCCCCAGCATTTT. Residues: CAGSHRDGQPQHF.

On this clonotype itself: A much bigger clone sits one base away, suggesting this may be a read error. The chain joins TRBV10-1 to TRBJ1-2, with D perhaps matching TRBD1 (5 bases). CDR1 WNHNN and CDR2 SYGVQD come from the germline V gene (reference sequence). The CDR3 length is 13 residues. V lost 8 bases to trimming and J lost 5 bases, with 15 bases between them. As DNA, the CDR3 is TGCGCCAGCGGTGCCGGACGGACATATGGCTACACCTTC. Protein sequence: CASGAGRTYGYTF.

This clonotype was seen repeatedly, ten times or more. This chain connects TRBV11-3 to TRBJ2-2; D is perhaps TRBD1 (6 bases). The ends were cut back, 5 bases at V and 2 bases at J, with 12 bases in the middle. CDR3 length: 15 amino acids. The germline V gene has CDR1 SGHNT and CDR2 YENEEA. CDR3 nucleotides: TGTGCCAGCAGCAAACGGACAGATAACACCGGGGAGCTGTTTTTT. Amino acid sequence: CASSKRTDNTGELFF. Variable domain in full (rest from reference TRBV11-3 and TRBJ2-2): EAGVVQSPRYKIIEKKQPVAFWCNPISGHNTLYWYLQNLGQGPELLIRYENEEAVDDSQLPKDRFSAERLKGVDSTLKIQPAELGDSAVYLCASSKRTDNTGELFFGEGSRLTVL.

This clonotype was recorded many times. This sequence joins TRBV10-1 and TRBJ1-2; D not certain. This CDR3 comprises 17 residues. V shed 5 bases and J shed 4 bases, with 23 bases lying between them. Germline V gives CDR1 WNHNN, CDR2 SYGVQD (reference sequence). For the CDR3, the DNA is TGCGCCAGCAGTATGAGATCAAGATCGCGAAAGACCTATGGCTACACCTTC. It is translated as CASSMRSRSRKTYGYTF.

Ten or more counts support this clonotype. CDR3 bases: TGTGCCAGCAGCCCTTTTGCTCCCATTTCAGGCTTGACCGGGGAGCTGTTTTTT. It specifies CASSPFAPISGLTGELFF. This chain links TRBV3-1 with TRBJ2-2; D remains unclear. With 4 bases removed from V and 5 bases from J, the gap between germline ends came to 23 bases. The CDR3 consists of 18 residues. In germline, CDR1 is LGHDT, CDR2 YNNKEL (reference sequence). Supplemented by reference TRBV3-1 and TRBJ2-2, the full variable domain reads DTAVSQTPKYLVTQMGNDKSIKCEQNLGHDTMYWYKQDSKKFLKIMFSYNNKELIINETVPNRFSPKSPDKAHLNLHINSLELGDSAVYFCASSPFAPISGLTGELFFGEGSRLTVL.

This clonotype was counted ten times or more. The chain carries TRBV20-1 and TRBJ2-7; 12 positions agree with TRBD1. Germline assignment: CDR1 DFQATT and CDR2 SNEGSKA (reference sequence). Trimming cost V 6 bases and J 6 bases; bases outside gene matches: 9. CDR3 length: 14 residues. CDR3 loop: CSAQEGTGGGEQYF. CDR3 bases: TGCAGTGCCCAGGAAGGGACAGGGGGCGGCGAGCAGTACTTC.

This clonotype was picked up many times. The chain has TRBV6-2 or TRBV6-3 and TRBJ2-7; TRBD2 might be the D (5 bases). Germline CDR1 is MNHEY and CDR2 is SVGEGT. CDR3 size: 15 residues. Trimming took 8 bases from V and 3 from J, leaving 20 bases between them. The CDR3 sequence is CASHQPDLTNYEQYF. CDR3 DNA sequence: TGTGCCAGCCACCAGCCGGACTTAACAAACTACGAGCAGTACTTC.

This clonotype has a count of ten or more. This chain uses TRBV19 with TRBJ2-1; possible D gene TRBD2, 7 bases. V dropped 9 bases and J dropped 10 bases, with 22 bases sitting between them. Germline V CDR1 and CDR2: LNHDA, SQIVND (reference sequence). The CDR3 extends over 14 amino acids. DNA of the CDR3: TGTGCCAGCCGTGCGGGGGCGGCCCCAGGAGAGCAGTTCTTC. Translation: CASRAGAAPGEQFF.

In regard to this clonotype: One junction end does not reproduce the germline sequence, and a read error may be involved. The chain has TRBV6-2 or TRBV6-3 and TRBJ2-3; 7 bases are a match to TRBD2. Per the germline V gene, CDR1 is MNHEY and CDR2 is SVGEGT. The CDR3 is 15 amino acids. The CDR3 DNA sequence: TGTGTCAGCAGTTACCTAGCCGGGAGGACAGATACGCAGTATTTT. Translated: CVSSYLAGRTDTQYF.